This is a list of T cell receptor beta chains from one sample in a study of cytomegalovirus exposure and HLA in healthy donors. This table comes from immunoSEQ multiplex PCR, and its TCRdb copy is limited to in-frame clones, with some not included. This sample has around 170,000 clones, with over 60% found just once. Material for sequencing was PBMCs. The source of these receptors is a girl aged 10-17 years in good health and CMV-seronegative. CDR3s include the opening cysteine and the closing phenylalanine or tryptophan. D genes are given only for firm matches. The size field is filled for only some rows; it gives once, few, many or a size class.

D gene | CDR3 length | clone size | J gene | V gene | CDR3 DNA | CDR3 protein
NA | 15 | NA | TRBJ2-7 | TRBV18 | TGTGCCAGCTCAGTCAACCCCTCCAGCGACTACGAGCAGTACTTC | CASSVNPSSDYEQYF
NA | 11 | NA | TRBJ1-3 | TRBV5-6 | TGTGCCAGCAGCTTGACGGACACCATATATTTT | CASSLTDTIYF
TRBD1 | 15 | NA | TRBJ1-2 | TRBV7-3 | TGTGCCAGCAGCCCGGGACAGGAATTTTCCTATGGCTACACCTTC | CASSPGQEFSYGYTF
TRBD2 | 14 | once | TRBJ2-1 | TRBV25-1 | TGTGCCACCCAAGCGGGGGTCTCCTACAATGAGCAGTTCTTC | CATQAGVSYNEQFF
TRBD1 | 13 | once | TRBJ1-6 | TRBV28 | TGTGCCACTTCGGGACAGAGGAATTCACCCCTCCACTTT | CATSGQRNSPLHF
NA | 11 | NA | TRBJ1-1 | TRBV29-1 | TGCAGCGGGACAGCGAACACTGAAGCTTTCTTT | CSGTANTEAFF
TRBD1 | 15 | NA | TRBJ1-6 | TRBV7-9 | TGTGCCAGCAGCCTCCAGGACAGGGTCGGGTCACCCCTCCACTTT | CASSLQDRVGSPLHF
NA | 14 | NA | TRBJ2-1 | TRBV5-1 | TGCGCCAGCAGCTTCAATGAGCAGGCAGCTTTCCAGTTCTTC | CASSFNEQAAFQFF
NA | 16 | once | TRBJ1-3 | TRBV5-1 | TGCGCCAGCAGCTTGGCCGGGGAAGGACCTGGAAACACCATATATTTT | CASSLAGEGPGNTIYF
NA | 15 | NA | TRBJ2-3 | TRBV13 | TGTGCCAGCAGCCGTTGGGGCTCTAGCACAGATACGCAGTATTTT | CASSRWGSSTDTQYF
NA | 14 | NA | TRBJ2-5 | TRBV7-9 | TGTGCCAGCAGTTGGGAGGATCTAGGAGGGACCCAGTACTTC | CASSWEDLGGTQYF